In its sample, the clone carrying this TCR beta chain was seen many times. MiXCR, run by TCRdb on the RT-PCR reads, gives a single entry per CDR3 protein. The sample carries 150,000 to 200,000 distinct CDR3 sequences, approximately 22% recorded once. The data derive from a study of patients and donors after allogeneic stem cell transplantation. This CDR3 contains 13 residues. V was pared by 4 bases and J by 5 bases, with 11 bases between. Germline CDR1 reads SQVTM; CDR2 reads ANQGSEA. Source material: blood, either unsorted or a sorted T cell fraction (not recorded which). The chain has TRBV29-1 and TRBJ1-4; D call uncertain. The clonotype was recovered from a human donor who was either an allogeneic HSCT recipient or a stem cell or donor lymphocyte infusion donor (not recorded which). It is not recorded whose cells these are; they may come from a transplant donor. In DNA form, the CDR3 reads TGCAGCGTTGTCGGGCGGTTAAATGAAAAACTGTTTTTT. This codes for CSVVGRLNEKLFF.